This entry lists 20 T cell receptor beta chains sequenced from one sample in a study of blood T cells in healthy people across ages. Alongside a J-beta primer mix, a sample-barcoded 5' primer served in a second PCR lasting about 7 to 11 cycles. Each CDR3 protein is one row after TCRdb ran MiXCR on the 5' RACE reads. The sample holds about 970,000 distinct CDR3 sequences, roughly 51% seen once. The sequenced sample was blood. The receptors shown here come from a woman between 55 and 75 years old in good health.

This chain uses TRBV7-9 with TRBJ1-2; D not resolved. Per germline, CDR1 SEHNR and CDR2 FQNEAQ (reference sequence). Trimming pared 1 base from V and 5 bases from J, leaving 14 bases between. This CDR3 is built from 15 residues. CDR3 bases: TGTGCCAGCAGCTTAGGGGCCCTTCGTGGATATGGCTACACCTTC. Translating gives CASSLGALRGYGYTF.

The chain joins TRBV5-1 to TRBJ1-6, with TRBD1 matching 8 bases. The ends lost 3 bases at V and 6 bases at J; junction bases unmatched: 5. Per germline, CDR1 SGHRS and CDR2 YFSETQ. CDR3 length equals 15 residues. The CDR3 reads CASSSGQVSNSPLHF. The CDR3 nucleotides are TGCGCCAGCAGCTCGGGACAGGTTTCTAATTCACCCCTCCACTTT.

This chain joins TRBV6-1 and TRBJ1-4, with D uncertain. This CDR3 spans 15 amino acids. Germline CDR1 MNHNS, CDR2 SASEGT. Trimming removed 10 bases at V and 10 bases at J, with 25 bases between. The CDR3: CATPTEDAPEGKLFF. The CDR3 DNA is TGTGCCACCCCCACCGAGGACGCCCCTGAAGGAAAACTGTTTTTT.

The V gene is TRBV7-2, the J gene TRBJ2-1, with 12 bases fitting TRBD2. Germline CDR1 is SGHTA and CDR2 is FQGNSA. V gave up 2 bases and J gave up 8 bases; unmatched junction bases: 16. This CDR3 is built from 19 residues. DNA of the CDR3: TGTGCCAGCAGCTTAAGGGGTGCCGGGGCTAGCGGGAGGGGTCATGAGCAGTTCTTC. Translation: CASSLRGAGASGRGHEQFF. Full variable domain (rest looked up from reference TRBV7-2 and TRBJ2-1): GAGVSQSPSNKVTEKGKDVELRCDPISGHTALYWYRQSLGQGLEFLIYFQGNSAPDKSGLPSDRFSAERTGGSVSTLTIQRTQQEDSAVYLCASSLRGAGASGRGHEQFFGPGTRLTVL.

The sample holds a few counts of this clonotype. CDR3 residues: CASSQDLGTSTDTQYF. DNA of the CDR3: TGCGCCAGCAGCCAAGATCTCGGAACGAGCACAGATACGCAGTATTTT. The rearrangement links TRBV4-1 to TRBJ2-3; D gene uncertain. Trimming cost V 0 bases and J 0 bases, with 10 bases left between them. The CDR3 is 16 residues long. Germline V gives CDR1 MGHRA, CDR2 YSYEKL.

As concerns this clonotype: No DNA is shown, since the ends of the CDR3 on it are uncertain; the CDR3 is the one TCRdb lists. The chain carries TRBV9 and TRBJ1-2; the table's D call, TRBD1, was not checked against the DNA. Germline V gene sequence: CDR1 SGDLS, CDR2 YYNGEE. The CDR3 region is 15 residues in length, termini included. The CDR3 loop is CASSVGAGTQMANTF.

The rearrangement links TRBV20-1 to TRBJ2-1; no clear D. The length of the CDR3 is 10 residues. Germline V lookup: CDR1 DFQATT, CDR2 SNEGSKA (reference sequence). V shed 6 bases and J shed 13 bases, with 13 bases lying between them. The CDR3 reads CSAQEETQFF. The DNA for the CDR3 is TGCAGTGCGCAGGAAGAGACCCAGTTCTTC.

This rearrangement joins TRBV4-1 to TRBJ2-5; D not certain. The CDR3 has 14 residues. V was trimmed by 5 bases and J by 0 bases, leaving 10 bases between them. Germline values: CDR1 MGHRA, CDR2 YSYEKL. The CDR3 here is CASSWNPYQETQYF. Written as DNA, the CDR3 is TGCGCCAGCAGCTGGAACCCGTACCAAGAGACCCAGTACTTC.

This rearrangement joins TRBV28 to TRBJ1-2; TRBD1 is a possible D gene (6 bases). Trimming cost V 8 bases and J 9 bases, with 22 bases left between them. This CDR3 spans 14 amino acids. From germline, CDR1 is MDHEN and CDR2 SYDVKM. CDR3 region: CASRLTGTGGSYTF. In DNA form, the CDR3 reads TGTGCCAGCCGATTGACAGGAACGGGTGGGAGCTACACCTTC.

The DNA of the CDR3 is TGTGCCAGCAGCCAAGAGGGGAGCACCCCGGTATACGAGACCCAGTACTTC. It is translated as CASSQEGSTPVYETQYF. V usage is TRBV3-1 and J usage is TRBJ2-5; tentative D call: TRBD2 (5 bases). The germline CDR1 and CDR2 sequences are LGHDT and YNNKEL (reference sequence). Trimming stripped 0 bases from V and 5 bases from J, with 19 bases between. The CDR3 sequence is 17 residues long.

In this sample, this clonotype turned up a few times. The V call is TRBV28, the J call TRBJ2-1; 8 nucleotides align to TRBD2. The CDR3 loop spans 16 amino acids. Germline CDR1 reads MDHEN; CDR2 reads SYDVKM. V shed 3 bases and J 5 bases; nucleotides not matched to a gene: 9. Here the CDR3 reads CASSFRVSGVHNEQFF. In nucleotides, the CDR3 is TGTGCCAGCAGTTTTCGCGTTAGCGGGGTCCACAATGAGCAGTTCTTC.

The chain carries TRBV12-3 or TRBV12-4 and TRBJ2-7; 7 nucleotides align to TRBD2. This CDR3 contains 17 residues. The junction had 14 bases not matched to a gene; V was cut back by 3 bases and J by 3 bases. CDR3 loop: CASSFGGWRQTFYEQYF. The CDR3 coding sequence is TGTGCCAGCAGTTTCGGGGGGTGGCGGCAAACTTTCTACGAGCAGTACTTC.

The J gene is TRBJ2-5, the V gene TRBV10-2; D not resolved. The CDR3 totals 14 residues. Germline V lookup: CDR1 WSHSY, CDR2 SAAADI. Trimming took off 6 bases at V and 2 bases at J, with 13 bases between the two ends. The DNA of the CDR3 is TGCGCCAGCAGCGTAGTCGGGTCTCAAGAGACCCAGTACTTC. It translates to CASSVVGSQETQYF.

This clonotype has just a few counts. The chain is built from TRBV5-4 and TRBJ2-3; 8 bases map to TRBD2. CDR1 is SGHNT and CDR2 is YYREEE in the germline V gene (reference sequence). The CDR3 runs 14 residues. V lost 2 bases, J lost 6 bases, and 5 bases stayed unmatched. The CDR3 DNA is TGTGCCAGCAGCTTTGGAGCGGGAGCGGATACGCAGTATTTT. Translating gives CASSFGAGADTQYF.

This clonotype has a handful of counts. The gene calls are TRBV4-1 and TRBJ2-4, with D possibly called TRBD1 or TRBD2 (5 bases each). Between the trimmed V and J ends, which lost 1 base and 0 bases, there was a span of 19 bases. The CDR3 sequence is 19 residues long. CDR1 MGHRA and CDR2 YSYEKL come from the germline V gene. CDR3 region: CASSQGDAARGLAKNIQYF. CDR3 in DNA: TGCGCCAGCAGCCAAGGGGACGCCGCCCGAGGCCTAGCCAAAAACATTCAGTACTTC.

The chain has TRBV12-3 or TRBV12-4 and TRBJ1-5; D is uncertain. Trimming took 2 bases from V and 0 from J, leaving 8 bases between them. This CDR3 is 15 amino acids long. Here the CDR3 DNA reads TGTGCCAGCAGTTTATCCGGCTATAGCAATCAGCCCCAGCATTTT. Amino acid sequence: CASSLSGYSNQPQHF.

This chain uses TRBV7-2 with TRBJ1-2; no definite D call. Trimming took 5 bases from V and 3 from J, leaving 13 bases between them. Germline V gene sequence: CDR1 SGHTA, CDR2 FQGNSA. The CDR3 totals 14 residues. CDR3 DNA: TGTGCCAGCAGCCCGCGCGGGTTCGACTATGGCTACACCTTC. It specifies CASSPRGFDYGYTF.

The chain combines TRBV20-1 with TRBJ2-5; D might be TRBD1 (5 bases). CDR1 and CDR2 (germline): DFQATT, SNEGSKA (reference sequence). The CDR3 is 11 amino acids. The CDR3 reads CSLRVQETQYF. In DNA, the CDR3 is TGCAGCCTCAGGGTGCAAGAGACCCAGTACTTC.

The rearrangement joins TRBV7-2 to TRBJ2-1; 9 bases line up with TRBD2. This CDR3 is 20 amino acids long. Germline V lookup: CDR1 SGHTA, CDR2 FQGNSA. V shed 4 bases and J 2 bases; nucleotides not matched to a gene: 18. CDR3 loop: CASSSRISGSVLNPYNEQFF. CDR3 in DNA: TGTGCCAGCAGCTCAAGAATTAGCGGGAGCGTCCTCAACCCCTACAATGAGCAGTTCTTC.

The J gene is TRBJ2-1, the V gene TRBV5-1; 9 positions agree with TRBD2. The CDR3 totals 18 residues. The germline gives CDR1 SGHRS, CDR2 YFSETQ. J gave up 1 base and V 4 bases, and 12 bases lay outside the gene matches. The DNA of the CDR3 is TGCGCCAGCAGCCCAATCGGGGCTCTAGCGGGGTCCTACAATGAGCAGTTCTTC. Protein: CASSPIGALAGSYNEQFF. The variable domain in full, completed from reference TRBV5-1 and TRBJ2-1, reads KAGVTQTPRYLIKTRGQQVTLSCSPISGHRSVSWYQQTPGQGLQFLFEYFSETQRNKGNFPGRFSGRQFSNSRSEMNVSTLELGDSALYLCASSPIGALAGSYNEQFFGPGTRLTVL.